This T cell receptor (beta chain) is from a study of radiotherapy plus CTLA-4 blockade in lung cancer. Per the germline V gene, CDR1 is SEHNR and CDR2 is FQNEAQ (reference sequence). The CDR3 spans 18 residues. V lost 5 bases and J lost 2; bases outside the gene matches: 14. TCRdb keeps only in-frame clones here, not all; method: immunoSEQ multiplex PCR. The sample has 75,000 to 100,000 clones, roughly 74% seen once. The chain combines TRBV7-9 with TRBJ2-3; 9 nucleotides align to TRBD2. This clonotype was obtained from a human donor with non-small cell lung cancer who had a partial response to radiotherapy plus ipilimumab. Some clones in this sample may be carry-over from other donors' samples. Material: peripheral blood, obtained from a patient treated with radiotherapy plus ipilimumab. CDR3: CASSAEWGTSHNTDTQYF. CDR3 coding DNA: TGTGCCAGCAGCGCCGAATGGGGGACTAGCCATAACACAGATACGCAGTATTTT.